This T cell receptor (beta chain) was identified during a study of cytomegalovirus exposure and HLA in healthy donors. Across the study: The same platform as the approximately 640 first-cohort repertoires was used for the 130 or so validation repertoires, a later analysis reported.

Study observations and caveats: There were about 160 TCR beta chains listed as cytomegalovirus-associated. Reports described diagnosis of cytomegalovirus status by the classifier as highly specific and sensitive.

The length of the CDR3 is 14 residues. CDR1 is SNHLY and CDR2 is FYNNEI in the germline V gene. V shed 6 bases and J 3 bases; nucleotides not matched to a gene: 8. Comments on this clone: Its antigen is currently unknown.

Libraries were prepared by immunoSEQ multiplex PCR; TCRdb keeps only in-frame clonotypes and omits some of them. Among about 220,000 clones listed, 85% to 90% were seen once. V gene TRBV2 combines with J gene TRBJ2-7, with 7 bases fitting TRBD1. The sequencing sample was made of PBMCs. The receptor comes from a woman younger than 30 in good health and CMV-seronegative. This chain's CDR3 is CASRYRGTYYEQYF. CDR3 bases: TGTGCCAGCAGATACAGGGGCACCTACTACGAGCAGTACTTC.